This T cell receptor (beta chain) appears in the sequencing data of a study of T-cell memory formation after mild COVID-19 (dated by TCRdb to 2020 to 2023). Looking at the study overall: Most TCR sequence clusters were specific to one of the two donors. T-cell clones expanding and contracting after mild COVID-19 in two donors were tracked by longitudinal TCRalpha and TCRbeta repertoire sequencing. The cohort comprised two young, previously healthy adult volunteers, one female and one male. Results and caveats for the whole study, not just this receptor: Only a couple of mild cases were covered by the study, and larger cohorts that include severe cases with pre-infection samples were considered necessary. Balanced CD4/CD8 phenotypes were observed for clones contracting from day 15 to 85, whereas a bias towards CD4+ was observed for a second wave of clones expanding from day 15 to 37. Contracting CD4+ clones appeared mostly in the CM and EM memory subsets, whereas CD8+ clones were enriched in EMRA. The second-wave clones that peaked on day 37 were not confirmed to be SARS-CoV-2 specific. The detection of some responding clones in pre-infection memory suggests that pre-existing cross-reactive memory T cells joined the SARS-CoV-2 response.

The germline V gene gives CDR1 as LGHNA and CDR2 as YNFKEQ. Counted from cysteine to phenylalanine, this CDR3 has 16 amino acids. Of all the DNA, just the CDR3 is kept, 48 bases in frame from base 1. The junction shows trimming of 3 bases on V and 2 bases on J, plus 14 bases between the germline ends. This clonotype showed up just a few times. Its antigen remains unidentified. No base quality values were provided; no much bigger clone lies one nucleotide off. PBMCs were isolated by Ficoll-Paque density gradient centrifugation. Sequencing was carried out with an Illumina NovaSeq 6000. Using 5'RACE with constant-segment primers, TCRalpha and TCRbeta cDNA libraries were constructed, with sample barcodes and unique molecular identifiers added in the process. Trizol reagent was used to extract RNA from every sample. Libraries were amplified in two PCR steps, with a second sample barcode and Illumina TruSeq adapters added in the second step. Sequencing of libraries was performed on an Illumina NovaSeq with 2 x 150 bp paired-end reads. Per the authors' processing: Reads were demultiplexed and collapsed into UMI-guided consensus sequences with migec v1.2.7. Using mixcr v2.1.11, the UMI consensuses were aligned to TRA and TRB V and J templates and assembled into clonotypes. A clonotype was counted as expanded or contracted only if both edgeR and NoisET called the change significant, with noise models trained on biological replicates. edgeR calls used a false discovery rate-adjusted p below 0.01 and a log2 fold-change threshold of 1. As an exploratory analysis of dynamics, max-normalized trajectories of the 1000 most abundant clonotypes were examined with PCA combined with hierarchical clustering. Separately sequenced CD4+ and CD8+ repertoires were used to assign a CD4 or CD8 phenotype to each responding clone. TCRdb's own reprocessing of the public reads used fastp at Q25 and MiXCR and kept productive beta chains. All rows with the same CDR3 protein become a single entry with the most common DNA and genes. For this entry, the V and J calls and clone size follow TCRdb and not the study's own pipeline. The sample table records hundreds of thousands of distinct CDR3 sequences; around 20% of these occur just once. Around 12% of the sample rests with the top ten.

Recombination connected TRBV4-2 to TRBJ2-1, with the D segment identity uncertain. Source material: PBMCs or a T cell subset sorted from them (not recorded which). The receptor was derived from an adult woman who had mild COVID-19 (a few samples of this study predate the infection). The sample titles of this study are shuffled in the database, so cell type and time point are left out; the donor was told from shared clones. For the CDR3, the sequence is CASSQARGRTYNEQFF. The sequenced DNA is TGTGCCAGCAGCCAGGCCCGAGGTCGAACCTACAATGAGCAGTTCTTC.